This TCR beta chain stems from a study of beta chain features in type 1 diabetes. At the level of the study: Healthy donors resembled patients in age, gender and cell yields. Analysis included 107,917,701 sorted cells drawn from all samples. General study points: All four CD4+ subsets from Type 1 diabetes patients carried moderately but significantly shorter TCRB CDR3s. The study found that naive, central memory and Treg TCRB repertoires appeared more similar in patients than in healthy donors.

Reverse transcription of all isolated RNA meant that expressed TCRB transcripts were sequenced. TCRdb's table, derived via immunoSEQ multiplex PCR, lists solely in-frame clones and lacks some. The table has 150,000 to 200,000 clones, roughly 10% seen once. Regarding this clone: Its antigen is not identified.

Sorted populations all exceeded 98% purity. The sequenced sample was central memory CD4+ T cells from blood. This TCR came from a woman aged 25 to 39 with type 1 diabetes.

CDR3 nucleotide sequence: TGTGCCACCAAAAAACAGGTTTGGGATGAGCAGTTCTTC. Its protein is CATKKQVWDEQFF. J is TRBJ2-1 and V is TRBV19; weak D call: TRBD1 (5 bases). The CDR3 length is 13 residues. V gave up 10 bases and J gave up 8 bases, with 18 bases separating them. Germline-derived CDR1 and CDR2 are LNHDA and SQIVND (reference sequence). Full variable domain (missing parts from reference TRBV19 and TRBJ2-1): DGGITQSPKYLFRKEGQNVTLSCEQNLNHDAMYWYRQDPGQGLRLIYYSQIVNDFQKGDIAEGYSVSREKKESFPLTVTSAQKNPTAFYLCATKKQVWDEQFFGPGTRLTVL.